These 31 T cell receptor beta chains originate from one sample sequenced in a study of beta chain features in type 1 diabetes. Sequencing targeted expressed TCRB transcripts, as all isolated RNA had been reverse transcribed. Libraries were prepared by immunoSEQ multiplex PCR; TCRdb keeps only in-frame clonotypes and omits some of them. The data show around 500,000 clones, about 10% seen once. The source material was naive CD4+ T cells from blood. These receptors were collected from a woman under 30 in good health.

V and J are TRBV5-1 and TRBJ2-7; no reliable D call. Germline CDR1 reads SGHRS; CDR2 reads YFSETQ. Trimming took 4 bases from V and 2 from J, leaving 16 bases between them. This CDR3 contains 15 residues. The CDR3 DNA follows: TGCGCCAGCAGCCTTTGGGGTGGGGTAACCTACGAGCAGTACTTC. It yields the protein CASSLWGGVTYEQYF.

The table lists this clone with a few counts. The V call is TRBV10-3, the J call TRBJ1-1; D is unclear. The CDR3 spans 14 residues. Germline CDR1 and CDR2: ENHRY and SYGVKD. The germline V and J ends were trimmed by 10 bases and 5 bases, with 20 bases remaining between them. CDR3 coding DNA: TGTGCCACCCAATTTTCGCAGGCTGGAACTGAAGCTTTCTTT. Translated: CATQFSQAGTEAFF.

V is TRBV28 and J is TRBJ2-7; 9 bases match TRBD1. J lost 4 bases, V lost 7 bases, and 8 bases had no gene match. CDR1 and CDR2 (germline): MDHEN, SYDVKM. This CDR3 spans 14 amino acids. Written as DNA, the CDR3 is TGTGCCAGCACAAGGACAGGGGCTGGTTACGAGCAGTACGTC. It encodes CASTRTGAGYEQYV.

Only a few counts were recorded for this clone. The V and J genes are TRBV18 and TRBJ2-2; D might be TRBD1 (5 bases). V lost 0 bases to trimming and J lost 1 base, with 9 bases between them. This CDR3 is 16 amino acids long. The V gene's germline CDR1 is KGHSH and CDR2 LQKENI. The DNA for the CDR3 is TGTGCCAGCTCACCACCCTCTGGACAGAACACCGGGGAGCTGTTTTTT. Translating it yields CASSPPSGQNTGELFF.

V usage is TRBV9 and J usage is TRBJ2-5, with a weak D call TRBD1 (5 bases). V lost 1 base and J lost 6, with 16 bases in between. The CDR3 has 15 amino acids. Germline assignment: CDR1 SGDLS and CDR2 YYNGEE. For the CDR3, the DNA is TGTGCCAGCAGCGTAAATGACAGAACAAGAAAGACCCAGTACTTC. Protein product: CASSVNDRTRKTQYF.

The V call is TRBV14, the J call TRBJ2-7, with TRBD1 identical over 7 bases. J lost 0 bases, V lost 4 bases, and 3 bases had no gene match. The CDR3 extends over 14 amino acids. Germline-derived CDR1 and CDR2 are SGHDN and FVKESK. CDR3 sequence (DNA): TGTGCCAGCAGCCTGGGACAGTTCTCCTACGAGCAGTACTTC. Translation gives CASSLGQFSYEQYF.

In this sample, this clone turned up a few times. J is TRBJ2-4 and V is TRBV19; 9 bases map to TRBD1. The V gene end was trimmed by 5 bases and the J gene end by 7 bases; junction bases not matched to a gene: 12. CDR1 LNHDA and CDR2 SQIVND come from the germline V gene (reference sequence). The CDR3 covers 16 residues. CDR3 sequence reads: CASSSLRGQGMNIQYF. CDR3 nucleotides: TGTGCCAGTAGTTCCTTACGCGGACAGGGGATGAACATTCAGTACTTC.

The sample holds a few counts of this clone. The chain carries TRBV13 and TRBJ2-7; 7 bases align to TRBD2. Trimming took 5 bases from V and 0 from J; bases not matched to a gene: 10. This CDR3 is built from 16 residues. Germline V CDR1 and CDR2: PRHDT, FYEKMQ (reference sequence). Here the CDR3 DNA reads TGTGCCAGCAGCCCCCATAGACTAGCCGCCTCCTACGAGCAGTACTTC. Protein sequence: CASSPHRLAASYEQYF.

This clone has more than one count but fewer than ten. The chain is built from TRBV6-6 and TRBJ2-5; tentatively, D is TRBD1 (5 bases). Germline CDR1 is MNHNY and CDR2 is SVGAGI (reference sequence). Trimming removed 6 bases from V and 3 bases from J, with 17 bases in between. The CDR3 covers 15 residues. The CDR3 region has the DNA TGTGCCAGCAGATCCACAGGTGGTGAGGAAGAGACCCAGTACTTC. Translating it yields CASRSTGGEEETQYF.

This clone was counted between two and nine times. The rearrangement joins TRBV2 to TRBJ2-7; D might be TRBD1 (5 bases). The CDR3 is made up of 12 amino acids. The germline V gene has CDR1 SNHLY and CDR2 FYNNEI. Trimming removed 11 bases at V and 2 bases at J, with 13 bases between. DNA for the CDR3: TGTGCCTACGCTACAGGAACCTACGAGCAGTACGTC. The encoded protein is CAYATGTYEQYV.

The V and J genes are TRBV7-2 and TRBJ2-1; TRBD2 aligns across 7 bases. The germline CDR1 and CDR2 sequences are SGHTA and FQGNSA. V was clipped by 4 bases and J by 0 bases; unmatched bases: 12. There are 18 residues in the CDR3. The CDR3 loop reads CASSSIGHWTSSYNEQFF. CDR3 coding DNA: TGTGCCAGCAGCTCGATCGGGCACTGGACTAGCTCCTACAATGAGCAGTTCTTC.

This sequence joins TRBV9 and TRBJ2-5, with D perhaps matching TRBD1 or TRBD2 (5 bases each). This CDR3 has 14 residues. Germline CDR1 is SGDLS and CDR2 is YYNGEE. Trimming removed 4 bases at V and 7 bases at J, with 17 bases between. This CDR3 reads CASSQVGAYGTQYF. CDR3 sequence (DNA): TGTGCCAGCAGCCAGGTCGGGGCATACGGGACCCAGTACTTC.

The CDR3 is CATSVKTGTGFYEQYF. CDR3 coding DNA: TGTGCCACCAGCGTGAAGACCGGGACAGGGTTCTACGAGCAGTACTTC. The rearrangement joins TRBV15 to TRBJ2-7, with TRBD1 matching 9 bases. The J segment lost 3 bases and the V segment lost 5 bases, leaving 11 bases of the junction unmatched. From germline, CDR1 is LNHNV and CDR2 YYDKDF (reference sequence). The length of the CDR3 is 16 residues.

V and J are TRBV7-2 and TRBJ2-5, with D possibly matching TRBD2 (6 bases). Trimming took 2 bases from V and 5 from J, leaving 12 bases between them. The CDR3 spans 14 residues. Per the germline V gene, CDR1 is SGHTA and CDR2 is FQGNSA. CDR3 sequence reads: CASSLKPSAETQYF. CDR3 nucleotide sequence: TGTGCCAGCAGCTTAAAGCCTAGCGCGGAGACCCAGTACTTC.

This clone occurred a few times. J is TRBJ2-1 and V is TRBV5-6, with 9 positions matching TRBD2. The V segment lost 3 bases and the J segment 2 bases; nucleotides outside the gene matches: 6. The length of the CDR3 is 16 residues. Germline CDR1 and CDR2: SGHDT and YYEEEE. The CDR3 sequence is CASSSRSGGAYNEQFF. The CDR3 coding sequence is TGTGCCAGCAGCTCCCGTAGCGGGGGAGCCTACAATGAGCAGTTCTTC.

The rearrangement uses TRBV6-5 and TRBJ2-1; TRBD1 might be the D (6 bases). V dropped 0 bases and J dropped 7 bases, with 13 bases sitting between them. This CDR3 comprises 15 residues. In germline, CDR1 is MNHEY, CDR2 SVGAGI. In DNA form, the CDR3 reads TGTGCCAGCAGTTACTCGGTACAGGGTCTAAATGAGCAGTTCTTC. Its protein is CASSYSVQGLNEQFF.

This clone was counted a few times. The CDR3 reads CASTDKSTDTQYF. In DNA form, the CDR3 reads TGTGCCAGCACGGACAAGAGCACAGATACGCAGTATTTT. The rearrangement links TRBV7-9 to TRBJ2-3; TRBD1 is a possible D gene (5 bases). V lost 7 bases and J lost 0, with 8 bases in between. This CDR3 has 13 residues. Germline CDR1 is SEHNR and CDR2 is FQNEAQ (reference sequence). The full variable domain, its missing parts supplied by reference TRBV7-9 and TRBJ2-3, is DTGVSQNPRHKITKRGQNVTFRCDPISEHNRLYWYRQTLGQGPEFLTYFQNEAQLEKSRLLSDRFSAERPKGSFSTLEIQRTEQGDSAMYLCASTDKSTDTQYFGPGTRLTVL.

The rearrangement uses TRBV6-9 and TRBJ2-5, with TRBD1 matching over 7 bases. V gave up 4 bases and J gave up 4 bases; unmatched junction bases: 9. CDR1 MNHGY and CDR2 SVAAGI come from the germline V gene. The CDR3 consists of 15 residues. CDR3 sequence (DNA): TGTGCCAGCAGTTGGCAGGGGGTGATGGCAGAGACCCAGTACTTC. Its protein is CASSWQGVMAETQYF.

A word on this clone: The junction shows a germline mismatch at one end, possibly a read error. The chain employs TRBV13 and TRBJ1-2; D possibly corresponds to TRBD1 (5 bases). Germline CDR1 and CDR2: PRHDT and FYEKMQ (reference sequence). The CDR3 loop spans 13 amino acids. The CDR3 reads CASSFIGTAGKSF. The DNA of the CDR3 is TGTGCCAGCAGCTTTATTGGAACCGCAGGGAAATCCTTC.

In its sample, this clone was seen a few times. This chain links TRBV20-1 with TRBJ2-3; D remains unclear. Deletions cut 3 bases from V and 5 bases from J, with 6 bases between. This CDR3 spans 11 amino acids. Germline loops: CDR1 DFQATT, CDR2 SNEGSKA (reference sequence). The CDR3 here is CSARDVDTQYF. The CDR3 DNA is TGCAGTGCTAGGGATGTAGATACGCAGTATTTT.

The chain uses TRBV25-1 and TRBJ2-1; possibly TRBD1 or TRBD2 for D (5 bases each). Germline V lookup: CDR1 MGHDK, CDR2 SYGVNS. The CDR3 has 15 residues. Trimming left V 2 bases short and J 9 bases short, with 17 bases between. Here the CDR3 reads CASSEPGRVLGEQFF. The CDR3, as DNA: TGTGCCAGCAGTGAACCGGGACGCGTGCTGGGTGAGCAGTTCTTC. The full variable domain, with the rest looked up from reference TRBV25-1 and TRBJ2-1, is EADIYQTPRYLVIGTGKKITLECSQTMGHDKMYWYQQDPGMELHLIHYSYGVNSTEKGDLSSESTVSRIRTEHFPLTLESARPSHTSQYLCASSEPGRVLGEQFFGPGTRLTVL.

The gene calls are TRBV6-5 and TRBJ1-1; TRBD1 might be the D (5 bases). Germline V gene lookup returns CDR1 MNHEY and CDR2 SVGAGI. V lost 2 bases and J 3 bases, leaving 10 bases between the germline ends. CDR3 size: 14 residues. CDR3 DNA: TGTGCCAGCAGTTACAGGGGAGGGCACACTGAAGCTTTCTTT. Protein product: CASSYRGGHTEAFF.

The chain joins TRBV14 to TRBJ1-3; TRBD1 aligns across 8 bases. CDR1 is SGHDN and CDR2 is FVKESK in the germline V gene. The CDR3 contains 16 residues. With 2 bases clipped from V and 3 bases from J, the junction kept 6 bases outside the gene matches. The DNA for the CDR3 is TGTGCCAGCAGCCAAAGGACAGGGCTGCGTGGAAACACCATATATTTT. It specifies CASSQRTGLRGNTIYF.

The V call is TRBV6-9, the J call TRBJ2-6; 9 bases are shared with TRBD1. V was pared by 6 bases and J by 0 bases, with 9 bases of the junction left unmatched. Germline CDR1 is MNHGY and CDR2 is SVAAGI. The CDR3 is made up of 18 amino acids. The CDR3, as DNA: TGTGCCAGCAGGGACCGGGACAGGGAACCCTCTGGGGCCAACGTCCTGACTTTC. Its protein product is CASRDRDREPSGANVLTF.

This rearrangement joins TRBV7-2 to TRBJ2-1; TRBD2 aligns across 10 bases. Germline values: CDR1 SGHTA, CDR2 FQGNSA. The CDR3 spans 16 residues. V gave up 1 base and J gave up 8 bases; unmatched junction bases: 8. The CDR3: CASSLGSSGGQYEQFF. The CDR3 DNA follows: TGTGCCAGCAGCTTAGGGTCTAGCGGGGGTCAGTATGAGCAGTTCTTC.

This clone was found a few times. This chain uses TRBV29-1 with TRBJ1-2; D is unclear. The CDR3 has 13 residues. V lost 5 bases and J lost 4, with 14 bases in between. Per germline, CDR1 SQVTM and CDR2 ANQGSEA. CDR3 sequence (DNA): TGCAGCGTTTCGGACGGATCCCGCTATGGCTACACCTTC. Translation gives CSVSDGSRYGYTF.

This clone turned up a few times. V and J are TRBV14 and TRBJ2-5, with D possibly matching TRBD1 (5 bases). V was shortened by 3 bases and J by 4 bases, with 15 bases between the two germline ends. Germline assignment: CDR1 SGHDN and CDR2 FVKESK. The CDR3 is made up of 15 amino acids. The CDR3 sequence is CASSHTNTRGETQYF. CDR3 DNA: TGTGCCAGCAGCCACACTAATACAAGGGGAGAGACCCAGTACTTC.

This clone was counted between two and nine times. The V and J genes are TRBV7-8 and TRBJ2-7; unclear D gene. Trimming pared 5 bases from V and 3 bases from J, leaving 11 bases between. The germline gives CDR1 SGHVS, CDR2 FQNEAQ. This CDR3 contains 13 residues. The CDR3 bases are TGTGCCAGCAGCCTTCTTTGGAACTACGAGCAGTACTTC. It is translated as CASSLLWNYEQYF.

In its sample, this clone was seen a few times. CDR3 nucleotides: TGTGCCAGCAGCCTGGGACACGGTGGGCGATACGAGCAGTACGTC. This codes for CASSLGHGGRYEQYV. The chain joins TRBV28 to TRBJ2-7; a possible D gene is TRBD1 (6 bases). CDR1 and CDR2 from the germline V gene are MDHEN and SYDVKM. The CDR3 is 15 amino acids. Trimming pared 6 bases from V and 4 bases from J, leaving 19 bases between.

This clone was picked up a small number of times. The rearrangement uses TRBV29-1 and TRBJ2-7; D gene ambiguous. The CDR3 is made up of 11 amino acids. V lost 6 bases and J lost 3, with 9 bases in between. Germline CDR1 and CDR2: SQVTM and ANQGSEA. CDR3 amino acids: CSVRTGYEQYF. The CDR3 bases are TGCAGCGTCCGGACCGGCTACGAGCAGTACTTC.

This clone was counted a few times. V usage is TRBV29-1 and J usage is TRBJ2-1, with TRBD1 matching over 7 bases. The CDR3 sequence is 15 residues long. CDR1 is SQVTM, CDR2 ANQGSEA, per germline. Trimming cost V 8 bases and J 7 bases; bases outside gene matches: 17. CDR3 bases: TGCAGCCTCCACGCGGCAGGGGGATTTGGTAATGAGCAGTTCTTC. It yields the protein CSLHAAGGFGNEQFF.